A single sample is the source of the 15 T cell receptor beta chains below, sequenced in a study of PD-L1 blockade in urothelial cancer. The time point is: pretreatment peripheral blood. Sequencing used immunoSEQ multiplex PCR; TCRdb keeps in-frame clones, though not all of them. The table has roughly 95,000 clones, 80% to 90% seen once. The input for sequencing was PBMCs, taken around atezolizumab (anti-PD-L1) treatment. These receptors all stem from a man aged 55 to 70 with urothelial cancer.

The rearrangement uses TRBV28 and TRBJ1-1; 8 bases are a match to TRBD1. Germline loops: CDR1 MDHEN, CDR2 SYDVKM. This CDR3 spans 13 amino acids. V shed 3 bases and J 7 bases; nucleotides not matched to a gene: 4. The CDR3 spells CASSLGQALEAFF. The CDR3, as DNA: TGTGCCAGCAGTTTGGGACAGGCTCTTGAAGCTTTCTTT.

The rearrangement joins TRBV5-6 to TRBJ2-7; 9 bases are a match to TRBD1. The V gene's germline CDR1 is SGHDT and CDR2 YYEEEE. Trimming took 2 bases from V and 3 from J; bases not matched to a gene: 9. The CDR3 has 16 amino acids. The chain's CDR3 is CASSFSVGQGLYEQYF. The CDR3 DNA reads TGTGCCAGCAGCTTTTCGGTGGGACAGGGACTCTACGAGCAGTACTTC.

CDR3 loop: CASSARLAGGNTGELFF. The CDR3 nucleotides are TGTGCCAGCAGCGCAAGACTAGCGGGAGGAAACACCGGGGAGCTGTTTTTT. The V gene is TRBV7-3, the J gene TRBJ2-2, with 13 bases fitting TRBD2. Trimming took 5 bases from V and 2 from J; bases not matched to a gene: 5. The CDR3 length is 17 residues. Germline V gives CDR1 SGHTA, CDR2 FQGTGA.

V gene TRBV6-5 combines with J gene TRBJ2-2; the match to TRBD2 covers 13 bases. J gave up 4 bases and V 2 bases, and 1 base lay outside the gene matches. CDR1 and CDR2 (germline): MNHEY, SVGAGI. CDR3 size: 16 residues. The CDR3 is CASSYGTSGVTGELFF. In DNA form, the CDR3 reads TGTGCCAGCAGTTACGGGACTAGCGGGGTCACCGGGGAGCTGTTTTTT.

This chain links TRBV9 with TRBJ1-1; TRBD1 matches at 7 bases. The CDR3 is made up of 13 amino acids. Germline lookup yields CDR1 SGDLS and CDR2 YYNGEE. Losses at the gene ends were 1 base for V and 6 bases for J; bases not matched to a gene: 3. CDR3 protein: CASSVMQGAEAFF. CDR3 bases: TGTGCCAGCAGCGTAATGCAGGGGGCTGAAGCTTTCTTT.

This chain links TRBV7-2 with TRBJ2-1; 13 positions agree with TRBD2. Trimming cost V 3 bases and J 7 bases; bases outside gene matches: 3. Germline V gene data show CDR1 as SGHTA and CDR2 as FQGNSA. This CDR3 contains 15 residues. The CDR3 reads CASSFRLAGGNEQFF. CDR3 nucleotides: TGTGCCAGCAGCTTTCGACTAGCGGGGGGAAATGAGCAGTTCTTC.

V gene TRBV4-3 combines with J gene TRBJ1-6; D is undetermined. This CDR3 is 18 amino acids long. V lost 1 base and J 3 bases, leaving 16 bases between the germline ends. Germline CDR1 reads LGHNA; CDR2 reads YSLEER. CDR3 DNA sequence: TGCGCCAGCAGCCAAGCGTGGGGAGGGAATGGCTATAATTCACCCCTCCACTTT. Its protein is CASSQAWGGNGYNSPLHF.

The CDR3 DNA follows: TGTGCCAGCAGCTCCCAGGGGCTAGGTTCGAATGAGCAGTTCTTC. It is translated as CASSSQGLGSNEQFF. J is TRBJ2-1 and V is TRBV9; a possible D gene is TRBD1 (6 bases). The V and J ends lost 4 bases and 7 bases respectively, with 18 bases between them. The CDR3 has 15 residues. Germline loops: CDR1 SGDLS, CDR2 YYNGEE.

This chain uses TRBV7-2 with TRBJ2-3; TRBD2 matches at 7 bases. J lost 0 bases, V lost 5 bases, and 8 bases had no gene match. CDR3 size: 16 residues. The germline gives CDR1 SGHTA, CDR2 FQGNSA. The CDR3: CASSTMGRESTDTQYF. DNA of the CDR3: TGTGCCAGCAGCACAATGGGGAGGGAGAGCACAGATACGCAGTATTTT.

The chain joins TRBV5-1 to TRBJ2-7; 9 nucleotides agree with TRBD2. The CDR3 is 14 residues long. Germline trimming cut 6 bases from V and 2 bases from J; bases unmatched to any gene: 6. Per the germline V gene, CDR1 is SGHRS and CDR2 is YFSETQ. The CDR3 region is CASTRAGGTYEQYF. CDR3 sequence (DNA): TGCGCCAGCACCAGAGCGGGGGGCACCTACGAGCAGTACTTC.

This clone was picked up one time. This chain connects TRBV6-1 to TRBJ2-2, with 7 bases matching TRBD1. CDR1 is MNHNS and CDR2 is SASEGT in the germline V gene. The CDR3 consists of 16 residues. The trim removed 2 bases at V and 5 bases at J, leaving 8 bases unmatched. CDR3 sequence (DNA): TGTGCCAGCAGTGAAAGGTTGGGACAGTTGACCGGGGAGCTGTTTTTT. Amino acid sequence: CASSERLGQLTGELFF.

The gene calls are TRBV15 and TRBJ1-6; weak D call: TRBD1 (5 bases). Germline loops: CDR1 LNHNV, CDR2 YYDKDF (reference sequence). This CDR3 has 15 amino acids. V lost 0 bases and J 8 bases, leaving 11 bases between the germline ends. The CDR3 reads CATSRDAGLYSPLHF. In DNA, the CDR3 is TGTGCCACCAGCAGAGATGCGGGACTGTATTCACCCCTCCACTTT.

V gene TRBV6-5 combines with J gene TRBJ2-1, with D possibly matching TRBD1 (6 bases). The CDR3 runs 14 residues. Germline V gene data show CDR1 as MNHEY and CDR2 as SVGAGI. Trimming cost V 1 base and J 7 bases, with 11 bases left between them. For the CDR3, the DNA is TGTGCCAGCAGTTACTGGGGGCCCGGGAATGAGCAGTTCTTC. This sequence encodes CASSYWGPGNEQFF.

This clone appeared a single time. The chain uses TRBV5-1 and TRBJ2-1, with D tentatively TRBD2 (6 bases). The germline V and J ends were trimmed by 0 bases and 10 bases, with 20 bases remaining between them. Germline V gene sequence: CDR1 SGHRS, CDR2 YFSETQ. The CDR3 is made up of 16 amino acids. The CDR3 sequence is CASSLEPGAPEGEQFF. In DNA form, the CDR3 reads TGCGCCAGCAGCTTGGAGCCGGGAGCCCCTGAAGGCGAGCAGTTCTTC.

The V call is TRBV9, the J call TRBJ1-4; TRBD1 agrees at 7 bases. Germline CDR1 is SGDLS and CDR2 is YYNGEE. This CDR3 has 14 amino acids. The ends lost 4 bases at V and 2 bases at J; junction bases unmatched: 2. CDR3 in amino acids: CASSQQGTNEKLFF. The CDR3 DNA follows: TGTGCCAGCAGCCAACAGGGGACTAATGAAAAACTGTTTTTT.